A selection of T cell receptor beta chains follows, all from one sample in a study of Ad26.COV2.S vaccination and SARS-CoV-2 variants. Method: immunoSEQ multiplex PCR; TCRdb's copy keeps in-frame clones and lacks some. The data contain 500,000 or so clones, around nine tenths of them seen just once; the ten biggest clones take up roughly 13%. The source was peripheral blood, collected in a trial of Ad26.COV2.S vaccine versus placebo. Receptor source: a person aged 18 to 65 who received the Ad26.COV2.S COVID-19 vaccine or a placebo. The CDR3 runs from the conserved cysteine through the conserved F or W. The order of the fields is J gene, clone size, V gene, D gene, CDR3 DNA, CDR3 protein. The D gene is left open where the match is weak. A row's size may be missing; if present it is once, few, many or a size class.

j_gene: TRBJ2-7; abundance: .; v_gene: TRBV27; d_gene: TRBD2; CDR3nt: TGTGCCAGCAGTCCTACCCCTACGCGGACTAGCGGGAGGAAGTACGAGCAGTACTTC; CDR3aa: CASSPTPTRTSGRKYEQYF
j_gene: TRBJ1-5; abundance: .; v_gene: TRBV18; d_gene: .; CDR3nt: TGTGCCAGCTCACCAGAGGGGGGGTTCAATCAGCCCCAGCATTTT; CDR3aa: CASSPEGGFNQPQHF
j_gene: TRBJ1-1; abundance: .; v_gene: TRBV11-2; d_gene: .; CDR3nt: TGTGCCAGCAGCTTAGATCGGGCCACTGAAGCTTTCTTT; CDR3aa: CASSLDRATEAFF
j_gene: TRBJ2-2; abundance: .; v_gene: TRBV30; d_gene: .; CDR3nt: TGTGCCTGGAGGGGATCGGGAGCATTCGGGGAGCTGTTTTTT; CDR3aa: CAWRGSGAFGELFF
j_gene: TRBJ2-7; abundance: .; v_gene: TRBV5-4; d_gene: .; CDR3nt: TGTGCCAGCAGCCTCCGACCGGGCGAGCAGTACTTC; CDR3aa: CASSLRPGEQYF
j_gene: TRBJ2-5; abundance: .; v_gene: TRBV20-1; d_gene: TRBD2; CDR3nt: TGCAGTGCTAGTAGCCTAGCGGGAGGAAGGCAAGAGACCCAGTACTTC; CDR3aa: CSASSLAGGRQETQYF
j_gene: TRBJ1-1; abundance: few; v_gene: TRBV27; d_gene: .; CDR3nt: TGTGCCAGCAACTCAATCGGGACAAGGCTGGGGAACACTGAAGCTTTCTTT; CDR3aa: CASNSIGTRLGNTEAFF
j_gene: TRBJ2-3; abundance: .; v_gene: TRBV5-1; d_gene: TRBD2; CDR3nt: TGCGCCAGCAGCAGGGGGACTAGCGGGGATACGCAGTATTTT; CDR3aa: CASSRGTSGDTQYF
j_gene: TRBJ1-4; abundance: few; v_gene: TRBV7-9; d_gene: .; CDR3nt: TGTGCCAGCAGAGAGGGGGAAGGGGAAAAACTGTTTTTT; CDR3aa: CASREGEGEKLFF
j_gene: TRBJ2-6; abundance: .; v_gene: TRBV2; d_gene: .; CDR3nt: TGTGCCAGCAGTGATGGAGGGGCCAACGTCCTGACTTTC; CDR3aa: CASSDGGANVLTF
j_gene: TRBJ2-1; abundance: .; v_gene: TRBV3-1/TRBV3-2; d_gene: TRBD2; CDR3nt: TGTGCCAGCAGCCAAGGACTAGCGGCCTCCTACAATGAGCAGTTCTTC; CDR3aa: CASSQGLAASYNEQFF
j_gene: TRBJ1-1; abundance: .; v_gene: TRBV9; d_gene: TRBD1; CDR3nt: TGTGCCAGCAGCGCCCTGCCACAGGGGGGGACTGAAGCTTTCTTT; CDR3aa: CASSALPQGGTEAFF
j_gene: TRBJ1-4; abundance: .; v_gene: TRBV20-1; d_gene: .; CDR3nt: TGCAGTGCTAGAGTAGGGGAAAAACTGTTTTTT; CDR3aa: CSARVGEKLFF
j_gene: TRBJ1-2; abundance: .; v_gene: TRBV29-1; d_gene: TRBD1; CDR3nt: TGCAGCGTTTATTCCGGGACAGAATATGGCTACACCTTC; CDR3aa: CSVYSGTEYGYTF
j_gene: TRBJ2-1; abundance: .; v_gene: TRBV11-2; d_gene: .; CDR3nt: TGTGCCAGCAGCTCCTACGTGGGAGATGAGCAGTTCTTC; CDR3aa: CASSSYVGDEQFF
j_gene: TRBJ2-5; abundance: .; v_gene: TRBV2; d_gene: TRBD1; CDR3nt: TGTGCCAGCAGTGAAGCGGGCAGGGGGCAAGAGACCCAGTACTTC; CDR3aa: CASSEAGRGQETQYF
j_gene: TRBJ1-1; abundance: once; v_gene: TRBV3-1/TRBV3-2; d_gene: .; CDR3nt: TGTGCCAGCAGGGTTAAGGGGGGGACTGAAGCTTTCTTT; CDR3aa: CASRVKGGTEAFF
j_gene: TRBJ2-3; abundance: .; v_gene: TRBV28; d_gene: .; CDR3nt: TGTGCCAGCAGCGGGACGCGAACCTACACAGATACGCAGTATTTT; CDR3aa: CASSGTRTYTDTQYF
j_gene: TRBJ1-6; abundance: .; v_gene: TRBV10-3; d_gene: TRBD1; CDR3nt: TGTGCCATCCAACCGGACAGGGGGGTCCCCCTCCACTTT; CDR3aa: CAIQPDRGVPLHF
j_gene: TRBJ1-6; abundance: .; v_gene: TRBV3-1/TRBV3-2; d_gene: .; CDR3nt: TGTGCCAGCAGCCAAGATATTGATGGGGAAGGGGCCAATTCACCCCTCCACTTT; CDR3aa: CASSQDIDGEGANSPLHF
j_gene: TRBJ1-5; abundance: .; v_gene: TRBV7-2; d_gene: .; CDR3nt: TGTGCCAGCAGCTCCCTCGGCGGGGGTATCAGCAATCAGCCCCAGCATTTT; CDR3aa: CASSSLGGGISNQPQHF
j_gene: TRBJ1-5; abundance: once; v_gene: TRBV18; d_gene: .; CDR3nt: TGTGCCAGCTCATTAGTACAGGATGGGTCCCAGCATTTT; CDR3aa: CASSLVQDGSQHF
j_gene: TRBJ1-5; abundance: once; v_gene: TRBV28; d_gene: TRBD1; CDR3nt: TGTGCCAGCAGGACCGCGGGACAGGGGAATCAGCCCCAGCATTTT; CDR3aa: CASRTAGQGNQPQHF
j_gene: TRBJ2-1; abundance: .; v_gene: TRBV5-5; d_gene: .; CDR3nt: TGTGCCAGCAGCTTGGAGGCCGACCACAATGAGCAGTTCTTC; CDR3aa: CASSLEADHNEQFF
j_gene: TRBJ2-7; abundance: .; v_gene: TRBV30; d_gene: .; CDR3nt: TGTGCCTGGAGCTTGGCTTCCTACGAGCAGTACTTC; CDR3aa: CAWSLASYEQYF
j_gene: TRBJ1-4; abundance: .; v_gene: TRBV7-9; d_gene: TRBD1; CDR3nt: TGTGCCAGCAGCCCAGGACAGGGTTCCCCCTCTGGGGAAAAACTGTTTTTT; CDR3aa: CASSPGQGSPSGEKLFF
j_gene: TRBJ2-7; abundance: .; v_gene: TRBV7-8; d_gene: TRBD1; CDR3nt: TGTGCCAGCAGCTTAGGGTTGGGGACAGGGTCCTACGAGCAGTACTTC; CDR3aa: CASSLGLGTGSYEQYF
j_gene: TRBJ1-2; abundance: .; v_gene: TRBV5-1; d_gene: .; CDR3nt: TGCGCCAGCAGCTTGGGACAGGCCACCTCCTATGGCTACACCTTC; CDR3aa: CASSLGQATSYGYTF
j_gene: TRBJ2-7; abundance: once; v_gene: TRBV19; d_gene: .; CDR3nt: TGTGCCAGTAGTATAGTGGGGCCGCTTCGGGAGCAGTACTTC; CDR3aa: CASSIVGPLREQYF
j_gene: TRBJ2-1; abundance: .; v_gene: TRBV11-2; d_gene: TRBD2; CDR3nt: TGTGCCAGCAAACTAGCGGAGCACTACAATGAGCAGTTCTTC; CDR3aa: CASKLAEHYNEQFF
j_gene: TRBJ2-3; abundance: .; v_gene: TRBV2; d_gene: .; CDR3nt: TGTGCCAGCAGTGAGGCCCGTGGGTCCGATACGCAGTATTTT; CDR3aa: CASSEARGSDTQYF